The 32 T cell receptor beta chains listed next were all sequenced from one sample in a study of blood T cell repertoires in COVID-19. The table came from immunoSEQ multiplex PCR; TCRdb's copy has only in-frame clones and leaves some out. The table lists roughly 130,000 clones, approximately 80% of them singletons. Sequenced input: peripheral blood. The receptors here all came from a woman aged 50 to 65 with acute or convalescent COVID-19.

This chain links TRBV5-1 with TRBJ1-4; 8 nucleotides agree with TRBD1. This CDR3 contains 14 residues. V lost 3 bases and J lost 3; bases outside the gene matches: 1. The germline CDR1 and CDR2 sequences are SGHRS and YFSETQ. The chain's CDR3 is CASSYRGANEKLFF. CDR3 sequence (DNA): TGCGCCAGCAGCTACAGGGGGGCTAATGAAAAACTGTTTTTT.

This clone counts as medium-sized. V is TRBV9 and J is TRBJ1-2; TRBD1 matches 8 bases. V was pared by 6 bases and J by 0 bases, with 4 bases of the junction left unmatched. Germline lookup yields CDR1 SGDLS and CDR2 YYNGEE. This CDR3 comprises 14 residues. The CDR3 spells CASTGTGANYGYTF. Here the CDR3 DNA reads TGTGCCAGCACCGGGACAGGTGCTAACTATGGCTACACCTTC.

This rearrangement joins TRBV5-8 to TRBJ1-2; TRBD1 matches at 8 bases. The CDR3 extends over 13 amino acids. The germline V gene has CDR1 SGHTS and CDR2 YDEGEE. Losses at the gene ends were 2 bases for V and 6 bases for J; bases not matched to a gene: 3. CDR3 nucleotide sequence: TGTGCCAGCAGCTTCGGACAGGGAGATGGCTACACCTTC. Amino acids: CASSFGQGDGYTF.

The chain joins TRBV7-9 to TRBJ1-2; 8 bases line up with TRBD1. V gave up 2 bases and J gave up 2 bases; unmatched junction bases: 7. The CDR3 has 16 residues. Germline CDR1 is SEHNR and CDR2 is FQNEAQ (reference sequence). The CDR3 DNA reads as TGTGCCAGCAGCTTATGGGCAGGGGGCGCGAACTATGGCTACACCTTC. Its protein is CASSLWAGGANYGYTF.

J is TRBJ2-3 and V is TRBV29-1; D call uncertain. Per germline, CDR1 SQVTM and CDR2 ANQGSEA. The V end lost 8 bases, the J end lost 3 bases, and 18 bases lay between the germline ends. The length of the CDR3 is 14 residues. The CDR3 sequence is CSLNGQHQTDTQYF. CDR3 nucleotide sequence: TGCAGCTTGAATGGGCAGCACCAAACAGATACGCAGTATTTT.

The chain recombines TRBV28 with TRBJ1-5; tentatively, D is TRBD1 (6 bases). Trimming left V 6 bases short and J 2 bases short, with 20 bases between. Per the germline V gene, CDR1 is MDHEN and CDR2 is SYDVKM. The CDR3 has 17 amino acids. CDR3 DNA sequence: TGTGCCAGCAGACCTAGGGGGAGAAGGGTGGGCAATCAGCCCCAGCATTTT. Translating gives CASRPRGRRVGNQPQHF.

The J gene is TRBJ1-4, the V gene TRBV4-1; TRBD1 aligns across 7 bases. The CDR3 spans 15 residues. J lost 3 bases, V lost 4 bases, and 5 bases had no gene match. CDR1 and CDR2 from the germline V gene are MGHRA and YSYEKL. The CDR3 reads CASSPEGGSNEKLFF. In DNA, the CDR3 is TGCGCCAGCAGCCCAGAAGGGGGCTCTAATGAAAAACTGTTTTTT.

This clone came up a few times. This chain connects TRBV19 to TRBJ2-3, with D possibly TRBD1 on 5 matching bases. This CDR3 region has 17 residues. CDR1 is LNHDA and CDR2 is SQIVND in the germline V gene (reference sequence). The V gene lost 5 bases and the J gene lost 4 bases, with 22 bases spanning the gap. CDR3 amino acids: CASSPSGILGSADTQYF. The DNA of the CDR3 is TGTGCCAGTAGTCCCTCAGGGATTCTTGGTTCCGCAGATACGCAGTATTTT.

The CDR3 sequence: CAGGQGSNQPQHF. CDR3 nucleotides: TGTGCCGGCGGACAGGGAAGCAATCAGCCCCAGCATTTT. The chain is built from TRBV6-6 and TRBJ1-5; 8 positions match TRBD1. Germline V gene data show CDR1 as MNHNY and CDR2 as SVGAGI (reference sequence). V shed 11 bases and J 1 base; nucleotides not matched to a gene: 4. CDR3 size: 13 residues.

The V gene is TRBV7-8, the J gene TRBJ2-7, with 8 bases identical to TRBD1. CDR3 length equals 13 residues. After removal of 2 bases from V and 7 bases from J, the junction contained 4 bases not matched to a gene. CDR1 and CDR2 (germline): SGHVS, FQNEAQ. CDR3 loop: CASSLPGGFEQYF. DNA for the CDR3: TGTGCCAGCAGCTTACCAGGGGGCTTTGAGCAGTACTTC.

This chain links TRBV5-8 with TRBJ1-5; 10 bases align to TRBD1. V lost 4 bases and J lost 5; bases outside the gene matches: 3. Germline-derived CDR1 and CDR2 are SGHTS and YDEGEE. The CDR3 length is 14 residues. CDR3: CASSHGTGDQPQHF. As DNA, the CDR3 is TGTGCCAGCAGCCACGGGACAGGGGATCAGCCCCAGCATTTT.

The chain has TRBV2 and TRBJ1-2; D not resolved. Trimming left V 6 bases short and J 6 bases short, with 20 bases between. The germline V gene has CDR1 SNHLY and CDR2 FYNNEI. This CDR3 region has 15 residues. The CDR3 DNA reads as TGTGCCAGCAGCAGATTACAGATCGGTAGTGATGGCTACACCTTC. This codes for CASSRLQIGSDGYTF.

J is TRBJ2-4 and V is TRBV28; 10 positions agree with TRBD1. Germline V gene data show CDR1 as MDHEN and CDR2 as SYDVKM. V gave up 4 bases and J gave up 7 bases; unmatched junction bases: 4. CDR3 length: 14 amino acids. This CDR3 is CASSSGQGFNIQYF. The CDR3 coding sequence is TGTGCCAGCAGTTCGGGACAGGGGTTTAACATTCAGTACTTC. The full variable domain, its missing parts supplied by reference TRBV28 and TRBJ2-4, is DVKVTQSSRYLVKRTGEKVFLECVQDMDHENMFWYRQDPGLGLRLIYFSYDVKMKEKGDIPEGYSVSREKKERFSLILESASTNQTSMYLCASSSGQGFNIQYFGAGTRLSVL.

J is TRBJ1-2 and V is TRBV6-5, with 11 bases aligning to TRBD1. The V gene end was trimmed by 8 bases and the J gene end by 4 bases; junction bases not matched to a gene: 3. The CDR3 covers 13 residues. CDR1 MNHEY and CDR2 SVGAGI come from the germline V gene. This chain's CDR3 is CASGTGGTYGYTF. The CDR3 DNA reads as TGTGCCAGCGGGACAGGGGGGACCTATGGCTACACCTTC.

The CDR3 sequence: CASGGYRGNINEQFF. The CDR3, as DNA: TGCGCCAGTGGGGGTTACAGGGGAAATATCAATGAGCAGTTCTTC. The V call is TRBV10-1, the J call TRBJ2-1; 7 bases map to TRBD1. CDR3 length: 15 residues. The J segment lost 6 bases and the V segment lost 9 bases, leaving 14 bases of the junction unmatched. Germline loops: CDR1 WNHNN, CDR2 SYGVQD (reference sequence).

This chain joins TRBV20-1 and TRBJ2-3; D is undetermined. From germline, CDR1 is DFQATT and CDR2 SNEGSKA (reference sequence). The CDR3 contains 11 residues. Trimming stripped 3 bases from V and 5 bases from J, with 6 bases between. The CDR3 coding sequence is TGCAGTGCTAGCGGAGAAGATACGCAGTATTTT. Translation gives CSASGEDTQYF.

The chain combines TRBV4-1 with TRBJ2-2, with 9 positions matching TRBD2. Germline V gives CDR1 MGHRA, CDR2 YSYEKL. After removal of 2 bases from V and 6 bases from J, the junction contained 7 bases not matched to a gene. The length of the CDR3 is 16 residues. The CDR3 reads CASSQPSGESAGELFF. CDR3 bases: TGCGCCAGCAGCCAACCTAGCGGGGAATCCGCCGGGGAGCTGTTTTTT.

This clone was found a few times. The V call is TRBV7-6, the J call TRBJ2-7; D not certain. The CDR3 length is 15 residues. CDR1 and CDR2 from the germline V gene are SGHVS and FNYEAQ. V was shortened by 5 bases and J by 2 bases, with 16 bases between the two germline ends. The CDR3 protein is CASSPSDALAYEQYF. CDR3 nucleotide sequence: TGTGCCAGCAGCCCTTCCGACGCCCTAGCCTACGAGCAGTACTTC.

The rearrangement uses TRBV14 and TRBJ2-7; a possible D gene is TRBD2 (5 bases). The CDR3 covers 13 residues. Germline CDR1 and CDR2: SGHDN and FVKESK. V was cut by 9 bases and J by 4 bases, with 16 bases left in between. This chain's CDR3 is CASRSGERYEQYF. CDR3 bases: TGTGCCAGTAGATCCGGGGAGAGATACGAGCAGTACTTC.

The chain uses TRBV19 and TRBJ1-2, with 10 bases aligning to TRBD1. This CDR3 has 16 amino acids. Looked up from germline, CDR1 is LNHDA and CDR2 is SQIVND (reference sequence). Losses at the gene ends were 3 bases for V and 4 bases for J; bases not matched to a gene: 8. In nucleotides, the CDR3 is TGTGCCAGTAGTATCGGAGACAGGGGGCAGGGCTATGGCTACACCTTC. Translation: CASSIGDRGQGYGYTF.

The V gene is TRBV2, the J gene TRBJ1-1; no clear D. V was trimmed by 7 bases and J by 0 bases, leaving 9 bases between them. CDR1 SNHLY and CDR2 FYNNEI come from the germline V gene. The CDR3 extends over 13 amino acids. The CDR3 DNA is TGTGCCAGCATGCCGGGATTGAACACTGAAGCTTTCTTT. Protein product: CASMPGLNTEAFF. Full variable domain (rest looked up from reference TRBV2 and TRBJ1-1): EPEVTQTPSHQVTQMGQEVILRCVPISNHLYFYWYRQILGQKVEFLVSFYNNEISEKSEIFDDQFSVERPDGSNFTLKIRSTKLEDSAMYFCASMPGLNTEAFFGQGTRLTVV.

Judged by abundance, this clone is large. The chain has TRBV2 and TRBJ1-2, with D maybe TRBD1 (6 bases). Germline CDR1 and CDR2: SNHLY and FYNNEI. Trimming stripped 6 bases from V and 2 bases from J, with 19 bases between. This CDR3 spans 16 amino acids. In DNA, the CDR3 is TGTGCCAGCAGGGCTCCCAGGACAGTACTGAACTATGGCTACACCTTC. This sequence encodes CASRAPRTVLNYGYTF.

This clone appeared once. The chain couples TRBV28 to TRBJ2-7; 7 nucleotides match TRBD1. Looked up from germline, CDR1 is MDHEN and CDR2 is SYDVKM. This CDR3 is built from 14 residues. Unmatched junction bases numbered 5, after V lost 6 bases and J lost 0 bases. Here the CDR3 DNA reads TGTGCCAGCAGGTCGGGACAGAACTCCTACGAGCAGTACTTC. Its protein is CASRSGQNSYEQYF.

The J gene is TRBJ1-5, the V gene TRBV12-3 or TRBV12-4; D is undetermined. This CDR3 spans 13 amino acids. The germline V and J ends were trimmed by 2 bases and 1 base, with 3 bases remaining between them. The CDR3 protein is CASSLRSNQPQHF. The CDR3, as DNA: TGTGCCAGCAGTTTACGGAGCAATCAGCCCCAGCATTTT.

As DNA, the CDR3 is TGTGCCAGCAGTTACTCGAGGGGAAACACCATATATTTT. It encodes CASSYSRGNTIYF. The rearrangement links TRBV6-6 to TRBJ1-3; D is unclear. CDR1 and CDR2 (germline): MNHNY, SVGAGI (reference sequence). V lost 0 bases to trimming and J lost 4 bases, with 4 bases between them. This CDR3 has 13 amino acids.

The chain joins TRBV15 to TRBJ1-4; weak D call: TRBD1 (5 bases). Germline lookup yields CDR1 LNHNV and CDR2 YYDKDF (reference sequence). This CDR3 comprises 16 residues. V gave up 4 bases and J gave up 8 bases, with 20 bases separating them. In nucleotides, the CDR3 is TGTGCCACCAGCACACTCGGGAGGCAGGGAGGAGAAAAACTGTTTTTT. Translated: CATSTLGRQGGEKLFF.

The chain is built from TRBV19 and TRBJ1-3, with D perhaps TRBD1 (5 bases). The V end was cut by 5 bases, the J end by 4 bases, with 12 bases between. The germline CDR1 and CDR2 sequences are LNHDA and SQIVND (reference sequence). The CDR3 contains 14 residues. The CDR3 sequence: CASSPQGGGNTIYF. The CDR3 DNA is TGTGCCAGTAGTCCGCAGGGTGGGGGAAACACCATATATTTT.

J is TRBJ1-1 and V is TRBV30; tentatively, D is TRBD1 (6 bases). Germline CDR1 is GTSNPN and CDR2 is SVGIG (reference sequence). CDR3 length equals 11 residues. Trimming took off 6 bases at V and 7 bases at J, with 12 bases between the two ends. The DNA for the CDR3 is TGTGCCTGCCACAGGGTAAGTGAAGCTTTCTTT. Translating gives CACHRVSEAFF.

This sequence joins TRBV5-1 and TRBJ1-2, with D perhaps TRBD1 (5 bases). The germline V gene encodes CDR1 SGHRS and CDR2 YFSETQ. The CDR3 has 14 amino acids. Trimming cost V 0 bases and J 5 bases, with 11 bases left between them. The CDR3 spells CASSLGMGRYGYTF. In DNA, the CDR3 is TGCGCCAGCAGCTTGGGGATGGGGCGATATGGCTACACCTTC. Full variable domain (remainder filled in from reference TRBV5-1 and TRBJ1-2): KAGVTQTPRYLIKTRGQQVTLSCSPISGHRSVSWYQQTPGQGLQFLFEYFSETQRNKGNFPGRFSGRQFSNSRSEMNVSTLELGDSALYLCASSLGMGRYGYTFGSGTRLTVV.

This clone showed up just a few times. The rearrangement joins TRBV6-6 to TRBJ1-2, with D unresolved. The CDR3 totals 12 residues. The ends were cut back, 6 bases at V and 4 bases at J, with 9 bases in the middle. Germline CDR1 is MNHNY and CDR2 is SVGAGI (reference sequence). CDR3 nucleotides: TGTGCCAGCAGGCCCCCGAGCTATGGCTACACCTTC. Protein product: CASRPPSYGYTF.

This clone was detected only once. The chain combines TRBV3-1 (or the pseudogene TRBV3-2) with TRBJ2-5; tentative D call: TRBD2 (5 bases). In germline, CDR1 is LGHDT, CDR2 YNNKEL (reference sequence). V was trimmed by 3 bases and J by 0 bases, leaving 8 bases between them. The CDR3 has 14 amino acids. Here the CDR3 reads CASSHPDYQETQYF. The CDR3, as DNA: TGTGCCAGCAGCCATCCGGACTACCAAGAGACCCAGTACTTC.

This clone was recorded at least ten times. The chain employs TRBV2 and TRBJ2-2; D might be TRBD1 (5 bases). V lost 1 base and J 0 bases, leaving 6 bases between the germline ends. Germline V lookup: CDR1 SNHLY, CDR2 FYNNEI. The CDR3 sequence is 15 residues long. The CDR3 nucleotides are TGTGCCAGCAGTGAAGAGGGGTCGAACACCGGGGAGCTGTTTTTT. This translates into CASSEEGSNTGELFF. Drawing the rest from reference TRBV2 and TRBJ2-2, the complete variable domain is EPEVTQTPSHQVTQMGQEVILRCVPISNHLYFYWYRQILGQKVEFLVSFYNNEISEKSEIFDDQFSVERPDGSNFTLKIRSTKLEDSAMYFCASSEEGSNTGELFFGEGSRLTVL.